A single T cell receptor (beta chain) is shown here with its context. V shed 0 bases, J shed 2 bases, and the junction held 2 bases outside the gene matches. The germline gives CDR1 SGDLS, CDR2 YYNGEE. The CDR3 consists of 15 residues. These data come from a study of blood T cell repertoires in COVID-19. Study details: The United States, Italy and Spain were the sources of the acute and convalescent COVID-19 samples. Nucleic acid was either cDNA or gDNA, and it came from T cells, B-cell-depleted T cells, or PBMCs.

Some clones are missing from TCRdb's copy, which holds only in-frame ones; the method was immunoSEQ multiplex PCR. The sample records tens of thousands of clones, approximately 91% being singletons. The specimen was peripheral blood. The V gene is TRBV9, the J gene TRBJ2-3; 8 bases are shared with TRBD2. The TCR comes from a man between 65 and 85 years old with active or convalescent COVID-19. CDR3 nucleotide sequence: TGTGCCAGCAGCGTAGGCGGGGGGCTCACAGATACGCAGTATTTT. This translates into CASSVGGGLTDTQYF.